The 17 T cell receptor beta chains in this list originate from one sample, sequenced in a study of early T cells in non-severe SARS-CoV-2 infection. TCRdb passed the 5' RACE reads through MiXCR, listing each CDR3 protein once. The profile covers roughly 99,000 distinct CDR3 sequences, with around 10% appearing a single time and about 7.6% taken by the ten largest. Sequenced material: whole blood. Source of these receptors: an adult who was a healthcare worker with PCR-confirmed SARS-CoV-2 infection or an uninfected control (not recorded which).

This clonotype showed up many times. The junction and the germline gene differ at one end; a read error may be behind it. The chain has TRBV20-1 and TRBJ2-3; 8 bases agree with TRBD2. This CDR3 comprises 13 residues. CDR1 and CDR2 from the germline V gene are DFQATT and SNEGSKA (reference sequence). The CDR3 DNA is TGCAGAGCTAGCGGGCTACACACAGATACGCAGTATTTT. This gives the protein CRASGLHTDTQYF.

In its sample, this clonotype was seen many times. For the CDR3, the DNA is TGCAGCGTCGTTGGGGGGGACCTTACTGAAGCTTTCTTT. Amino acids: CSVVGGDLTEAFF. The rearrangement joins TRBV29-1 to TRBJ1-1, with TRBD1 as a possible D gene (5 bases). The V end lost 6 bases, the J end lost 5 bases, and 16 bases lay between the germline ends. Germline V gene sequence: CDR1 SQVTM, CDR2 ANQGSEA. The CDR3 contains 13 residues.

This clonotype was seen ten or more times. CDR3: CAISDRGGDTDTQYF. For the CDR3, the DNA is TGTGCCATCAGTGACCGAGGCGGGGACACAGATACGCAGTATTTT. The gene calls are TRBV10-3 and TRBJ2-3, with D possibly being TRBD2 (6 bases). The CDR3 contains 15 residues. Between the trimmed V and J ends, which lost 3 bases and 2 bases, there was a span of 12 bases. The germline gives CDR1 ENHRY, CDR2 SYGVKD.

This clonotype was counted between two and nine times. The chain combines TRBV7-2 with TRBJ2-3; D possibly corresponds to TRBD1 (6 bases). V dropped 1 base and J dropped 9 bases, with 8 bases sitting between them. Per germline, CDR1 SGHTA and CDR2 FQGNSA. CDR3 length: 12 amino acids. In nucleotides, the CDR3 is TGTGCCAGCAGCTTAGGGACAGTGACGCAGTATTTT. As protein: CASSLGTVTQYF.

In this sample, this clonotype turned up many times. V gene TRBV7-8 combines with J gene TRBJ1-4, with D possibly matching TRBD1 (6 bases). V was shortened by 4 bases and J by 6 bases, with 24 bases between the two germline ends. Germline-derived CDR1 and CDR2 are SGHVS and FQNEAQ. This CDR3 has 18 amino acids. The CDR3 spells CASSSRHLSGGADEKLFF. DNA of the CDR3: TGTGCCAGCAGCTCACGCCATTTATCGGGGGGCGCGGATGAAAAACTGTTTTTT.

The table lists this clonotype with many counts. The CDR3 sequence: CSAPGLASYEQYF. The CDR3 nucleotides read TGCAGTGCTCCCGGACTAGCTTCCTACGAGCAGTACTTC. The chain joins TRBV20-1 to TRBJ2-7, with 8 nucleotides matching TRBD2. This CDR3 has 13 residues. From germline, CDR1 is DFQATT and CDR2 SNEGSKA (reference sequence). Trimming cost V 5 bases and J 1 base; bases outside gene matches: 4.

This clonotype was seen a handful of times. V gene TRBV7-9 combines with J gene TRBJ2-1; 10 bases map to TRBD2. The CDR3 runs 18 residues. Germline loops: CDR1 SEHNR, CDR2 FQNEAQ (reference sequence). The V gene end was trimmed by 5 bases and the J gene end by 1 base; junction bases not matched to a gene: 11. CDR3 residues: CASSARLAGSVSYNEQFF. In DNA form, the CDR3 reads TGTGCCAGCAGCGCCCGACTAGCGGGCTCCGTATCCTACAATGAGCAGTTCTTC.

This clonotype was seen a few times. J is TRBJ2-7 and V is TRBV12-3 or TRBV12-4; TRBD2 matches at 7 bases. After removal of 3 bases from V and 5 bases from J, the junction contained 7 bases not matched to a gene. CDR3 length: 14 amino acids. The CDR3 protein is CASSLGGGSHEQYF. The DNA for the CDR3 is TGTGCCAGCAGTTTGGGGGGAGGGTCCCACGAGCAGTACTTC.

This clonotype was found a few times. The V gene is TRBV4-2, the J gene TRBJ1-5; D is perhaps TRBD1 (6 bases). V was trimmed by 1 base and J by 3 bases, leaving 10 bases between them. CDR3 length equals 15 residues. Germline V gives CDR1 LGHNA, CDR2 YNFKEQ. Here the CDR3 DNA reads TGTGCCAGCAGCCAAGCTCAGGGGACCAATCAGCCCCAGCATTTT. It encodes CASSQAQGTNQPQHF.

The genes are TRBV12-3 or TRBV12-4 and TRBJ1-6, with a weak D call TRBD1 (5 bases). V lost 3 bases, J lost 10 bases, and 13 bases lay in between. This CDR3 spans 14 amino acids. For the CDR3, the DNA is TGTGCCAGCAGTTTTAGCTCAGGGAACTCACCCCTCCACTTT. Amino acids: CASSFSSGNSPLHF.

The chain uses TRBV12-3 or TRBV12-4 and TRBJ1-2; a weak D match, TRBD1 (5 bases). CDR3 size: 15 residues. Trimming cost V 3 bases and J 4 bases, with 15 bases left between them. The CDR3 loop is CASSFGGRIAYGYTF. In DNA form, the CDR3 reads TGTGCCAGCAGTTTTGGGGGACGGATCGCCTATGGCTACACCTTC.

V and J are TRBV12-3 or TRBV12-4 and TRBJ2-7; D possibly uses TRBD1 or TRBD2 (5 bases each). The CDR3 is made up of 16 amino acids. V lost 2 bases and J 0 bases, leaving 14 bases between the germline ends. The CDR3: CASSLMGRESSYEQYF. CDR3 in DNA: TGTGCCAGCAGTTTAATGGGACGAGAAAGCTCCTACGAGCAGTACTTC.

This clonotype has just a few counts. This chain uses TRBV10-3 with TRBJ2-2, with 8 positions matching TRBD2. Germline loops: CDR1 ENHRY, CDR2 SYGVKD. Trimming cost V 0 bases and J 7 bases; bases outside gene matches: 13. The CDR3 extends over 18 amino acids. CDR3 bases: TGTGCCATCAGTGAGTCAGGTTCGGCGGGAGGACTTTACGGGGAGCTGTTTTTT. It codes for CAISESGSAGGLYGELFF.

The chain is built from TRBV7-9 and TRBJ1-1; D is undetermined. The CDR3 length is 16 residues. V lost 1 base, J lost 3 bases, and 15 bases lay in between. CDR1 SEHNR and CDR2 FQNEAQ come from the germline V gene (reference sequence). For the CDR3, the DNA is TGTGCCAGCAGCTTAGGAGACGGGGAACCTGACACTGAAGCTTTCTTT. Residues: CASSLGDGEPDTEAFF.

This clonotype was picked up a small number of times. V gene TRBV4-2 combines with J gene TRBJ2-7, with 9 bases identical to TRBD2. This CDR3 has 15 amino acids. CDR1 and CDR2 (germline): LGHNA, YNFKEQ. With V trimmed by 3 bases and J by 3 bases, 6 bases remained unmatched. The CDR3 loop reads CASSQYFSGGYEQYF. The DNA of the CDR3 is TGTGCCAGCAGCCAGTATTTTAGCGGGGGCTACGAGCAGTACTTC.

This clonotype was seen at least ten times. The rearrangement joins TRBV7-6 to TRBJ2-3, with 8 bases identical to TRBD1. CDR3 size: 15 residues. V lost 4 bases to trimming and J lost 0 bases; unmatched junction nucleotides: 3. CDR1 and CDR2 (germline): SGHVS, FNYEAQ. In DNA form, the CDR3 reads TGTGCCAGCAGCTCGAACAGGGGGAGCACAGATACGCAGTATTTT. Translation gives CASSSNRGSTDTQYF.

This clonotype was observed at least ten times. This chain connects TRBV7-2 to TRBJ2-3, with D possibly TRBD2 on 6 matching bases. The CDR3 covers 16 residues. Germline-derived CDR1 and CDR2 are SGHTA and FQGNSA. Trimming stripped 1 base from V and 0 bases from J, with 11 bases between. The DNA of the CDR3 is TGTGCCAGCAGCTTAGGGCCCAGCGGGAGCACAGATACGCAGTATTTT. It encodes CASSLGPSGSTDTQYF.